The rows below give T cell receptor beta chains drawn from one sample of a study of blood T cell repertoires in COVID-19. This table comes from immunoSEQ multiplex PCR, and its TCRdb copy is limited to in-frame clones, with some not included. The sample includes fewer than 9,500 clones, under 90% seen only once; the top ten take about a third. The sequenced sample consisted of peripheral blood. These TCRs come from a human donor in a cohort sampled during active COVID-19. CDR3s include the opening cysteine and the closing phenylalanine or tryptophan. A D gene is named only where the DNA matches it firmly. Not all rows give a size; the values are once, few, many and, for expanded clones, a class.

d_call,v_call,clone_size,j_call,cdr3_aa,cdr3_nt
-,TRBV7-8,-,TRBJ2-3,CASRYTDTQYF,TGTGCCAGCAGATATACAGATACGCAGTATTTT
TRBD2,TRBV2,-,TRBJ2-2,CASRLAGNTGELFF,TGTGCCAGCCGCCTAGCGGGGAACACCGGGGAGCTGTTTTTT
TRBD2,TRBV5-1,-,TRBJ2-3,CASSFRLASDTQYF,TGCGCCAGCAGCTTCCGACTAGCGTCAGATACGCAGTATTTT
-,TRBV3-1/TRBV3-2,once,TRBJ1-6,CASSRTAVNSPLHF,TGTGCCAGCAGCCGAACAGCCGTGAATTCACCCCTCCACTTT
-,TRBV7-9,-,TRBJ2-5,CASSFPTKETQYF,TGTGCCAGCAGCTTTCCAACTAAAGAGACCCAGTACTTC
TRBD1,TRBV19,-,TRBJ1-4,CASSTQGDEKLFF,TGTGCCAGTAGTACTCAGGGGGATGAAAAACTGTTTTTT
TRBD2,TRBV27,-,TRBJ2-1,CASSPMGVGTSGRDHNEQFF,TGTGCCAGCAGCCCAATGGGGGTCGGGACTAGCGGGAGAGACCACAATGAGCAGTTCTTC
TRBD2,TRBV25-1,-,TRBJ2-1,CASSGVAGALRNEQFF,TGTGCCAGCAGTGGTGTAGCGGGGGCTTTAAGGAATGAGCAGTTCTTC
TRBD2,TRBV7-2,-,TRBJ2-7,CASSWASGGAINEQYF,TGTGCCAGCAGCTGGGCTAGCGGGGGGGCGATTAACGAGCAGTACTTC
TRBD2,TRBV10-3,-,TRBJ2-3,CAIGGSSGGPPDTQYF,TGTGCCATCGGGGGGTCTAGCGGGGGCCCACCAGATACGCAGTATTTT
-,TRBV10-3,-,TRBJ1-3,CAISGGRAGGNTIYF,TGTGCCATCAGTGGGGGCAGGGCAGGTGGAAACACCATATATTTT
TRBD2,TRBV2,-,TRBJ2-3,CASSRTSGSTDTQYF,TGTGCCAGCAGTAGGACTAGCGGGAGTACAGATACGCAGTATTTT
-,TRBV7-2,-,TRBJ1-5,CASSLEGALPNQPQHF,TGTGCCAGCAGCTTAGAAGGGGCATTGCCCAATCAGCCCCAGCATTTT
-,TRBV11-2,-,TRBJ1-2,CASSLGTGYGYTF,TGTGCCAGCAGCTTAGGAACAGGGTATGGCTACACCTTC